This paragraph covers one TCR beta chain sequence. What it recognizes is unknown. The PCR made use of 60 Vbeta and 13 Jbeta primers. TCRdb's copy holds only in-frame clones and misses some; the assay was immunoSEQ multiplex PCR. The sample consists of some 160,000 clones, 70% to 85% of them appearing once. The data originate from a study of cytomegalovirus exposure and HLA in healthy donors. Study-level results: The authors enumerated some 170 TCR beta chains as linked to cytomegalovirus.

Deletions cut 4 bases from V and 3 bases from J, with 9 bases between. CDR1 is MNHEY and CDR2 is SVGAGI in the germline V gene. The CDR3 extends over 13 amino acids. The sample taken for sequencing was PBMCs. This rearrangement joins TRBV6-5 to TRBJ1-1, with D tentatively TRBD1 (5 bases). The receptor comes from a woman younger than 45 in good health and CMV-seronegative. CDR3 bases: TGTGCCAGCAGTTTTGACAGTTACACTGAAGCTTTCTTT. Amino acid sequence: CASSFDSYTEAFF.